These 30 T cell receptor beta chains were sequenced from one sample in a study of CD8 T cells in ankylosing spondylitis. Findings and caveats of the study: A TCR beta motif of seven or eight highly homologous variants appeared characteristic of ankylosing spondylitis blood.

TCRdb re-derived calls from the 5' RACE reads in MiXCR, one entry per CDR3 protein. The sample lists a few hundred thousand distinct CDR3 sequences, about 6.7% seen once, with approximately 15% in the top ten. Antigens for these TCRs are unknown. Source material: blood, either unsorted or a sorted T cell fraction (not recorded which). These receptors were taken from a male donor with ankylosing spondylitis.

This clonotype showed up many times. The chain uses TRBV29-1 and TRBJ1-2, with TRBD1 as a possible D gene (6 bases). Germline values: CDR1 SQVTM, CDR2 ANQGSEA. The CDR3 runs to 13 residues. V lost 7 bases to trimming and J lost 3 bases, with 15 bases between them. As DNA, the CDR3 is TGCAGCGCCAGGATGACAGGAGACTATGGCTACACCTTC. Translating gives CSARMTGDYGYTF.

This chain uses TRBV18 with TRBJ2-7; tentative D call: TRBD2 (5 bases). The CDR3 has 15 amino acids. CDR1 KGHSH and CDR2 LQKENI come from the germline V gene. Between the trimmed V and J ends, which lost 3 bases and 3 bases, there was a span of 15 bases. The CDR3 reads CASSPGSDGGYEQYF. The DNA for the CDR3 is TGTGCCAGCTCACCCGGGTCGGATGGAGGCTACGAGCAGTACTTC.

This clonotype occurred many times. The chain combines TRBV9 with TRBJ1-1; 7 bases are shared with TRBD1. Germline lookup yields CDR1 SGDLS and CDR2 YYNGEE. CDR3 length: 15 amino acids. With 4 bases clipped from V and 3 bases from J, the junction kept 9 bases outside the gene matches. CDR3 DNA: TGTGCCAGCAGCACCGGGACAGCCTCGTACACTGAAGCTTTCTTT. It yields the protein CASSTGTASYTEAFF.

This clonotype came up many times. The genes are TRBV4-3 and TRBJ1-2; 9 bases align to TRBD1. The ends lost 5 bases at V and 4 bases at J; junction bases unmatched: 2. The germline gives CDR1 LGHNA, CDR2 YSLEER. CDR3 length: 13 amino acids. The CDR3 reads CASSWDRAYGYTF. CDR3 coding DNA: TGCGCCAGCAGCTGGGACAGGGCCTATGGCTACACCTTC.

At least ten counts were recorded for this clonotype. This chain connects TRBV20-1 to TRBJ2-7; 12 bases fit TRBD2. CDR3 length equals 14 residues. The V gene's germline CDR1 is DFQATT and CDR2 SNEGSKA (reference sequence). CDR3 in amino acids: CRADPGLAGYEQYF. The DNA of the CDR3 is TGCAGAGCCGATCCGGGACTAGCGGGTTACGAGCAGTACTTC.

This clonotype was seen a few times. The rearrangement links TRBV4-3 to TRBJ2-2, with D perhaps matching TRBD2 (5 bases). V was shortened by 6 bases and J by 4 bases, with 12 bases between the two germline ends. In germline, CDR1 is LGHNA, CDR2 YSLEER. The CDR3 sequence is 14 residues long. In DNA, the CDR3 is TGCGCCAGCAGGGCTACTAGGAGCACCGGGGAGCTGTTTTTT. It encodes CASRATRSTGELFF.

This clonotype was seen many times. The chain is built from TRBV12-3 or TRBV12-4 and TRBJ1-5; possibly TRBD1 for D (5 bases). The CDR3 totals 14 residues. The V end was cut by 1 base, the J end by 5 bases, with 9 bases between. In DNA, the CDR3 is TGTGCCAGCAGTTTAGGGGGGGAAGATCAGCCCCAGCATTTT. Translation gives CASSLGGEDQPQHF.

In its sample, this clonotype was seen once. A much bigger clone sits one base away, suggesting this may be a read error. This rearrangement joins TRBV10-3 to TRBJ2-7; 7 bases fit TRBD1. This CDR3 has 13 residues. Germline V gene sequence: CDR1 ENHRY, CDR2 SYGVKD. CDR3 protein: CAIGTGASYEHYF. The CDR3 nucleotides read TGTGCCATCGGTACAGGGGCGTCCTACGAGCATTACTTC.

This chain joins TRBV14 and TRBJ1-2; D perhaps matches TRBD1 (5 bases). The ends were cut back, 0 bases at V and 3 bases at J, with 8 bases in the middle. The V gene's germline CDR1 is SGHDN and CDR2 FVKESK. The CDR3 contains 14 residues. CDR3: CASSQEGPDYGYTF. CDR3 bases: TGTGCCAGCAGCCAAGAGGGACCGGACTATGGCTACACCTTC.

The chain joins TRBV5-6 to TRBJ2-7; the match to TRBD1 covers 12 bases. V lost 3 bases to trimming and J lost 6 bases; unmatched junction nucleotides: 4. This CDR3 comprises 14 residues. Germline CDR1 SGHDT, CDR2 YYEEEE. As DNA, the CDR3 is TGTGCCAGCAGCTCCGGGACAGGGGGCGGCGAGCAGTACTTC. Its translation: CASSSGTGGGEQYF.

The count of this clonotype is one. V gene TRBV7-2 combines with J gene TRBJ2-1; tentatively, D is TRBD1 or TRBD2 (5 bases each). Germline V gene data show CDR1 as SGHTA and CDR2 as FQGNSA. V was shortened by 4 bases and J by 3 bases, with 10 bases between the two germline ends. This CDR3 is 14 amino acids long. The CDR3 nucleotides read TGTGCCAGCAGCTCCGGGACCATCTACAATGAGCAGTTCTTC. Its translation is CASSSGTIYNEQFF.

This clonotype showed up just a few times. The V and J genes are TRBV30 and TRBJ2-3, with a possible D match to TRBD1 (5 bases). V lost 2 bases and J lost 3, with 12 bases in between. This CDR3 region has 14 residues. Germline V CDR1 and CDR2: GTSNPN, SVGIG (reference sequence). The CDR3 protein is CAWSTGSRTDTQYF. The CDR3 DNA reads TGTGCCTGGAGTACAGGCTCCCGAACAGATACGCAGTATTTT. Variable domain in full (rest from reference TRBV30 and TRBJ2-3): SQTIHQWPATLVQPVGSPLSLECTVEGTSNPNLYWYRQAAGRGLQLLFYSVGIGQISSEVPQNLSASRPQDRQFILSSKKLLLSDSGFYLCAWSTGSRTDTQYFGPGTRLTVL.

This clonotype was counted only a few times. The chain joins TRBV6-5 to TRBJ2-7, with D tentatively TRBD2 (6 bases). V was pared by 2 bases and J by 9 bases, with 8 bases between. Germline V gene sequence: CDR1 MNHEY, CDR2 SVGAGI. The CDR3 loop spans 11 amino acids. The CDR3 protein is CASSYGSGQYF. The CDR3 coding sequence is TGTGCCAGCAGTTACGGTAGCGGGCAGTACTTC.

This clonotype has a handful of counts. The rearrangement links TRBV4-3 to TRBJ2-7; no clear D gene. V was clipped by 0 bases and J by 1 base, with 10 bases between them. The CDR3 runs 15 residues. Germline V lookup: CDR1 LGHNA, CDR2 YSLEER. This CDR3 is CASSQDRSPSYEQYF. CDR3 sequence (DNA): TGCGCCAGCAGCCAAGACAGGTCACCTTCCTACGAGCAGTACTTC.

This clonotype was counted at least ten times. The chain carries TRBV20-1 and TRBJ2-7; D call uncertain. V lost 3 bases to trimming and J lost 10 bases, with 4 bases between them. CDR3 length: 8 residues. Germline CDR1 DFQATT, CDR2 SNEGSKA (reference sequence). Written as DNA, the CDR3 is TGCAGTGCTAGTCGTCAGTACTTC. This sequence encodes CSASRQYF.

This clonotype was seen a handful of times. The V call is TRBV11-2, the J call TRBJ2-2, with 7 bases identical to TRBD1. The CDR3 contains 18 residues. J gave up 0 bases and V 4 bases, and 11 bases lay outside the gene matches. CDR1 and CDR2 (germline): SGHAT, FQNNGV. Here the CDR3 DNA reads TGTGCCAGCAGCTCTCCGGGACAGATTGTTTCGAACACCGGGGAGCTGTTTTTT. Its protein is CASSSPGQIVSNTGELFF. Variable domain in full (rest from reference TRBV11-2 and TRBJ2-2): EAGVAQSPRYKIIEKRQSVAFWCNPISGHATLYWYQQILGQGPKLLIQFQNNGVVDDSQLPKDRFSAERLKGVDSTLKIQPAKLEDSAVYLCASSSPGQIVSNTGELFFGEGSRLTVL.

In this sample, this clonotype turned up a few times. CDR3 bases: TGTGCCAGCAGCTTAGATGGAGACAATGAGCAGTTCTTC. This gives the protein CASSLDGDNEQFF. J is TRBJ2-1 and V is TRBV11-2, with D unresolved. Germline V gives CDR1 SGHAT, CDR2 FQNNGV. This CDR3 contains 13 residues. V dropped 0 bases and J dropped 5 bases, with 5 bases sitting between them.

This clonotype appeared many times. The CDR3 DNA reads as TGTGCCAGCAGCTTAGCACAGGGTAACTATGGCTACACCTTC. Translating gives CASSLAQGNYGYTF. This chain links TRBV11-2 with TRBJ1-2, with D possibly TRBD1 on 6 matching bases. The germline V and J ends were trimmed by 1 base and 1 base, with 7 bases remaining between them. The CDR3 runs to 14 residues. Germline values: CDR1 SGHAT, CDR2 FQNNGV. The whole variable domain, remainder taken from reference TRBV11-2 and TRBJ1-2, is EAGVAQSPRYKIIEKRQSVAFWCNPISGHATLYWYQQILGQGPKLLIQFQNNGVVDDSQLPKDRFSAERLKGVDSTLKIQPAKLEDSAVYLCASSLAQGNYGYTFGSGTRLTVV.

This clonotype was seen ten or more times. V gene TRBV28 combines with J gene TRBJ2-1; D possibly corresponds to TRBD2 (5 bases). Trimming removed 4 bases at V and 3 bases at J, with 10 bases between. Germline V gives CDR1 MDHEN, CDR2 SYDVKM. The length of the CDR3 is 14 residues. CDR3 protein: CASSSLAIYNEQFF. DNA of the CDR3: TGTGCCAGCAGTTCGTTAGCGATCTACAATGAGCAGTTCTTC.

The genes are TRBV19 and TRBJ2-7, with TRBD1 matching 7 bases. Germline assignment: CDR1 LNHDA and CDR2 SQIVND (reference sequence). The ends lost 5 bases at V and 3 bases at J; junction bases unmatched: 10. This CDR3 has 15 amino acids. The CDR3 is CASSATQGSYYEQYF. The CDR3 coding sequence is TGTGCCAGTAGTGCCACACAGGGGTCTTACTACGAGCAGTACTTC.

This clonotype was picked up one time. This chain uses TRBV14 with TRBJ2-1; D assignment may be TRBD1 or TRBD2 (5 bases each). The CDR3 extends over 12 amino acids. The germline CDR1 and CDR2 sequences are SGHDN and FVKESK. The V end lost 4 bases, the J end lost 9 bases, and 10 bases lay between the germline ends. In DNA form, the CDR3 reads TGTGCCAGCAGCCCGGGGCCGGGTGAGCAGTTCTTC. Protein sequence: CASSPGPGEQFF.

This clonotype was seen ten or more times. The CDR3 DNA sequence: TGCAGTGCTAGAGATCCGCTAGCGGGGGTCACAGATACGCAGTATTTT. It codes for CSARDPLAGVTDTQYF. The rearrangement uses TRBV20-1 and TRBJ2-3; 10 bases agree with TRBD2. CDR3 length: 16 residues. The germline gives CDR1 DFQATT, CDR2 SNEGSKA (reference sequence). The ends lost 0 bases at V and 2 bases at J; junction bases unmatched: 5.

This clonotype was counted ten times or more. In DNA, the CDR3 is TGTGCCAGCAGCGTAGGAAACTATGGCTACACCTTC. Protein product: CASSVGNYGYTF. This sequence joins TRBV9 and TRBJ1-2; no clear D. The CDR3 extends over 12 amino acids. Germline V CDR1 and CDR2: SGDLS, YYNGEE. V dropped 0 bases and J dropped 2 bases, with 2 bases sitting between them.

This clonotype was counted between two and nine times. The genes are TRBV6-5 and TRBJ2-3, with D perhaps matching TRBD2 (6 bases). The length of the CDR3 is 17 residues. Germline assignment: CDR1 MNHEY and CDR2 SVGAGI. V was shortened by 0 bases and J by 5 bases, with 18 bases between the two germline ends. The chain's CDR3 is CASSYSKGTPLLDTQYF. CDR3 coding DNA: TGTGCCAGCAGTTACTCGAAGGGGACTCCCCTTCTAGATACGCAGTATTTT.

This clonotype was seen more than once but under ten times. The rearrangement links TRBV7-9 to TRBJ2-1; 10 bases match TRBD1. This CDR3 contains 12 residues. Germline CDR1 SEHNR, CDR2 FQNEAQ (reference sequence). Trimming took 5 bases from V and 15 from J; bases not matched to a gene: 7. The CDR3 spells CASSTPGQGPFF. CDR3 DNA sequence: TGTGCCAGCAGCACTCCGGGACAGGGGCCGTTCTTC.

This clonotype turned up a few times. The rearrangement joins TRBV5-1 to TRBJ1-1, with TRBD1 identical over 12 bases. The CDR3 has 16 amino acids. Germline CDR1 and CDR2: SGHRS and YFSETQ. V was pared by 4 bases and J by 3 bases, with 7 bases of the junction left unmatched. As DNA, the CDR3 is TGCGCCAGCAGCGTCGCGGGACAGGGGGCCTACACTGAAGCTTTCTTT. Amino acids: CASSVAGQGAYTEAFF.

At least ten counts were recorded for this clonotype. The rearrangement uses TRBV9 and TRBJ2-7, with TRBD1 matching over 8 bases. The CDR3 has 14 amino acids. The J segment lost 2 bases and the V segment lost 3 bases, leaving 4 bases of the junction unmatched. Germline CDR1 and CDR2: SGDLS and YYNGEE. The CDR3 DNA sequence: TGTGCCAGCAGCGGTGGGGACAGGCCCTACGAGCAGTACTTC. Protein sequence: CASSGGDRPYEQYF.

This clonotype has a handful of counts. The CDR3 protein is CASSAPGHLRDEQYF. For the CDR3, the DNA is TGTGCCAGCAGTGCACCGGGACACCTACGGGACGAGCAGTACTTC. V and J are TRBV27 and TRBJ2-7; perhaps TRBD1 as D (6 bases). This CDR3 is 15 amino acids long. The V end was cut by 5 bases, the J end by 5 bases, with 19 bases between. Germline CDR1 reads MNHEY; CDR2 reads SMNVEV (reference sequence).

This clonotype has ten or more counts. V gene TRBV9 combines with J gene TRBJ1-2, with unresolved D. CDR1 and CDR2 from the germline V gene are SGDLS and YYNGEE. CDR3 length equals 19 residues. Trimming took 4 bases from V and 2 from J, leaving 27 bases between them. The CDR3, as DNA: TGTGCCAGCAGCCGCCGGGAGTGGGTCCCCACAGCCGCCAACTATGGCTACACCTTC. This translates into CASSRREWVPTAANYGYTF.

This clonotype was seen many times. The V and J genes are TRBV5-1 and TRBJ1-2; D is ambiguous. Trimming stripped 3 bases from V and 8 bases from J, with 17 bases between. Looked up from germline, CDR1 is SGHRS and CDR2 is YFSETQ. The CDR3 sequence is 14 residues long. CDR3 bases: TGCGCCAGCAGCTCCCCGGGAACGGAGCGGGGCTACACCTTC. As protein: CASSSPGTERGYTF.